This T cell receptor (beta chain) was profiled in a study of T cells in Graves' hyperthyroidism and ophthalmopathy. Study outcomes and limitations: The model forecast ophthalmopathy, anticipating it by a median around 6.5 months before onset. Blood also held most thyroid clonotypes expanded beyond 0.001.

Uncontrolled infection, other autoimmune disease, pregnancy or lactation excluded patients. Trimming shortened V by 4 bases and J by 2 bases, and 8 bases separated the two germline ends. Germline V gene sequence: CDR1 SGHTA, CDR2 FQGNSA. The CDR3 covers 13 residues. Researchers took RNA transcripts and amplified the TCR beta CDR3 regions from them. Researchers ran a first-round RT-PCR on the TCR CDR3 using the HTBI primer set. In TCRdb, the multiplex PCR reads were re-called with MiXCR into one record per CDR3 protein. The data show approximately 510,000 distinct CDR3 sequences, about 45% seen once. Comment on this clonotype: No antigen is known for it. A single base separates this from a much larger clone, so it may be a read error.

This receptor was taken from an adult woman with Graves' disease, either hyperthyroidism or ophthalmopathy (not recorded which). Sequences were obtained from peripheral blood or thyroid tissue (not recorded which). This chain joins TRBV7-2 and TRBJ1-2, with D perhaps matching TRBD1 (5 bases). The CDR3: CASSSAGNYGYTF. DNA for the CDR3: TGTGCCAGCAGCTCAGCAGGGAACTATGGCTACACCTTC.